This TCR beta chain derives from a study of T cell responses to AZD1222 COVID-19 vaccine. General observations from the study: Spike regions recognized by vaccine-associated CD4 TCRs spanned the protein, led by 160-218 and 743-854. Only 5 or 6 people who got AZD1222 tested seropositive at baseline.

V was shortened by 1 base and J by 3 bases, with 12 bases between the two germline ends. The CDR3 is 15 residues long. The germline CDR1 and CDR2 sequences are SGHNT and YENEEA. To note about this clone: Its antigen remains unidentified.

TCRdb's copy holds only in-frame clones and misses some; the assay was immunoSEQ multiplex PCR. Of about 120,000 clones in the sample, 70% to 90% are singletons; the top ten hold about 15%. Sequenced here: peripheral blood, sampled 28 days after the second AZD1222 dose. The rearrangement links TRBV11-3 to TRBJ1-1, with D possibly matching TRBD1 (6 bases). This receptor was identified in an adult who received the AZD1222 COVID-19 vaccine. CDR3 bases: TGTGCCAGCAGCTTAGCGGGGGCGCGGTACACTGAAGCTTTCTTT. It yields the protein CASSLAGARYTEAFF.